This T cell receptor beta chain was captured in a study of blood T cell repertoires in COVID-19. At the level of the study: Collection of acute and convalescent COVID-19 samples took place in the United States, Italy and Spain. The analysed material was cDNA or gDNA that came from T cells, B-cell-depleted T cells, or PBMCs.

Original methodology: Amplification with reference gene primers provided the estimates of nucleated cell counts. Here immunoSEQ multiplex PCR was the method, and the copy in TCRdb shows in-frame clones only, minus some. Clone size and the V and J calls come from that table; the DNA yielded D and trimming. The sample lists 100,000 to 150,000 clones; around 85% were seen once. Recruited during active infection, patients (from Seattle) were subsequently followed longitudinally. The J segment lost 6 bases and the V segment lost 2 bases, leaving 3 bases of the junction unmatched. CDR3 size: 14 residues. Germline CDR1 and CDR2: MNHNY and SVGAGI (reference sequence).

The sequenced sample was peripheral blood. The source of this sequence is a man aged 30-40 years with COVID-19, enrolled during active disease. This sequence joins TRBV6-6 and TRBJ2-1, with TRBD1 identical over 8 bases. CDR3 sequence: CASSYQGAGNEQFF. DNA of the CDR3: TGTGCCAGCAGTTACCAGGGGGCGGGCAATGAGCAGTTCTTC.